The following is a TCR beta chain sequence with its context. The clone's antigen remains unknown. No much larger clone exists at a distance of one base, and base qualities are not known. Spanning cysteine to phenylalanine, the CDR3 consists of 13 amino acids. The only DNA kept is the CDR3, 39 bases in frame from the first base. CDR1 and CDR2 are read off the germline V gene as SGHRS and YFSETQ. Relative to germline, V is missing 4 bases and J is missing 5 bases, with 5 bases of the junction outside any gene match. The TCR beta CDR3 regions were amplified from RNA transcripts. A first-round RT-PCR of the TCR CDR3 used the HTBI primer set with the Qiagen OneStep RT-PCR kit. Libraries were constructed in a second round of multiplex PCR, after which size selection and purification were performed. The libraries were sequenced on an Illumina HiSeq2000 using paired-end 100 bp reads. In the original analysis: Raw data were processed with SOAPnuke, discarding reads with adapters, uncalled bases, mean Phred below 15, or no exact constant-primer or identifier match. COPE v1.2.5 was used to merge the high-quality paired reads, and each unique nucleotide sequence was defined as a clonotype. Clonotypes were aligned to IMGT TRBV, TRBD and TRBJ reference segments using MiTCR v1.1. The analysis included only V-J combinations with a frequency above 0.0001, which together covered 99% to 99.2% of the repertoires. A TCS score was defined as the ratio between F50 (clonal expansion) and ExV (chaos), using BLOSUM62-based TCRdist between CDR3 peptides within each V-J. Welch's t-statistics and random forest reduced roughly 500 V-J features to about 13, which were used in a naive Bayes classifier (R e1071). Thyroid-blood repertoire similarity was quantified with the Morisita-Horn index. TCRdb reworked the public reads: Q25 trimming with fastp, MiXCR clone assembly, productive beta chains retained. One record per CDR3 amino acid sequence lists the most common genes and DNA. These V and J calls derive from TCRdb rather than the authors' analysis. Here the sample has 500,000 to 600,000 distinct CDR3 sequences; around 43% occur a single time. About 45% of the sample goes to the ten largest clones.

The data stem from a study of T cells in Graves' hyperthyroidism and ophthalmopathy (dated 2019 in TCRdb). Regarding the study in general: TCR V-J signatures able to tell the groups apart were searched for in a discovery cohort of 90 to 100 patients, of whom more than 40 had Graves' ophthalmopathy and more than 55 had stable Graves' hyperthyroidism. An independent validation cohort of around 19 hyperthyroidism patients and about 16 patients who later progressed to ophthalmopathy tested prospective prediction of ophthalmopathy. The 100 discovery patients were randomly split 7:3 into training and test sets. The study also compared thyroid tissue and blood T-cell repertoires from a handful of Graves' hyperthyroidism patients. After sampling, hyperthyroidism patients received methimazole starting at 30 mg daily, and ophthalmopathy patients received high-dose intravenous methylprednisolone. The paper reports TCR Vbeta CDR3 sequencing of approximately 140 peripheral blood samples: around 45 ophthalmopathy, fewer than 80 hyperthyroidism and 17 progressor patients. The full study reports these points: No statistical method was used to fix the sample size in advance, and group allocation was not hidden from the investigators. Most expanded thyroid clonotypes (frequency above 0.001) were also detected in blood, a finding suggesting that blood repertoires may reflect thyroid immune responses. A model built on a 13 V-J signature distinguished ophthalmopathy from stable hyperthyroidism, reaching over 85% sensitivity and under 84% specificity in cross-validation and 80%/75% in testing. In validation, the model predicted progression to ophthalmopathy with approximately 71% sensitivity and approximately 78% specificity, a median of roughly seven months before onset.

Patients with uncontrolled infections, other autoimmune diseases, pregnancy or lactation were excluded. Diagnoses were established on the basis of clinical symptoms, serum thyroxine and TRAb, thyroid ultrasound, and orbital computed tomography. Total RNA was extracted with Trizol reagent, and quality was checked on an Agilent 2100 Bioanalyzer. This TCR came from an adult woman with Graves' disease, either hyperthyroidism or ophthalmopathy (not recorded which). What was sequenced was peripheral blood or thyroid tissue (not recorded which). In this chain, TRBV5-1 is recombined with TRBJ1-2; the central 7 bases match TRBD1. In nucleotide form, the sequence is TGCGCCAGCAGCACCGACAGGGAGTATGGCTACACCTTC. Its product reads: CASSTDREYGYTF.